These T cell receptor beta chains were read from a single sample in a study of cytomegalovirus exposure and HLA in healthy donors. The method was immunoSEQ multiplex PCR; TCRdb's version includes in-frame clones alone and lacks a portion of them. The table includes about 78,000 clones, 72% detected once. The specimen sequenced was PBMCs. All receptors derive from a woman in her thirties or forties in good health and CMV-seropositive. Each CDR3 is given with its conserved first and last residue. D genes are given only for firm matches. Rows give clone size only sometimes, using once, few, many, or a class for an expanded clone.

CASSFRAGDEQFF,TGTGCCAGCAGTTTTCGAGCGGGGGATGAGCAGTTCTTC,TRBD2,TRBV27,NA,TRBJ2-1
CASSSLGTSGYEQYF,TGTGCCAGCTCCTCATTGGGGACTAGCGGGTACGAGCAGTACTTC,TRBD2,TRBV27,NA,TRBJ2-7
CASSSSFIGAYGGYTF,TGTGCCAGCAGCTCATCGTTTATAGGGGCGTACGGAGGCTACACCTTC,NA,TRBV7-9,NA,TRBJ1-2
CASSLSLTGYEQYF,TGTGCCAGCAGCTTGTCTTTGACGGGGTACGAGCAGTACTTC,NA,TRBV5-5,NA,TRBJ2-7
CASSIRQDGGVREQYF,TGTGCCAGTAGTATCCGGCAAGACGGAGGGGTTCGGGAGCAGTACTTC,NA,TRBV19,NA,TRBJ2-7
CASSLTLTENYGYTF,TGTGCCAGCAGCCTAACCCTGACAGAAAACTATGGCTACACCTTC,NA,TRBV4-2,NA,TRBJ1-2
CASSPSRDRARYGDNEQFF,TGCGCCAGCAGTCCCTCCCGGGACAGGGCCCGTTATGGGGACAATGAGCAGTTCTTC,TRBD1,TRBV23-1,NA,TRBJ2-1
CASSLRDRGGETQYF,TGTGCCAGCAGCCTAAGGGACAGGGGAGGGGAGACCCAGTACTTC,TRBD1,TRBV7-9,NA,TRBJ2-5
CASSLGTGGHEQFF,TGTGCCAGCAGCTTAGGTACGGGGGGACATGAGCAGTTCTTC,TRBD2,TRBV7-8,NA,TRBJ2-1
CASMEGMPGNNEQFF,TGTGCCAGCATGGAAGGTATGCCGGGAAACAATGAGCAGTTCTTC,NA,TRBV28,NA,TRBJ2-1
CAWSAGGGELFF,TGTGCCTGGAGTGCGGGCGGGGGGGAGCTGTTTTTT,NA,TRBV30,few,TRBJ2-2
CASRDRGREPYEQYF,TGTGCCAGCCGGGACAGGGGGCGGGAACCCTACGAGCAGTACTTC,TRBD1,TRBV6-4,NA,TRBJ2-7
CAWSVLAGGETQYF,TGTGCCTGGAGTGTACTAGCGGGAGGGGAGACCCAGTACTTC,TRBD2,TRBV30,NA,TRBJ2-5
CASSLGQHNSPLHF,TGTGCCAGCAGCCTGGGACAGCATAATTCACCCCTCCACTTT,TRBD1,TRBV7-3,NA,TRBJ1-6
CASSMRTGVVNTEAFF,TGTGCCAGTAGTATGCGGACAGGAGTAGTGAACACTGAAGCTTTCTTT,TRBD1,TRBV19,NA,TRBJ1-1
CASSYFGITGTDTQYF,TGTGCCAGCAGTTACTTCGGGATAACGGGGACAGATACGCAGTATTTT,NA,TRBV6-6,NA,TRBJ2-3
CASSIDRGTVYSNQPQHF,TGTGCCAGTAGTATAGATCGGGGGACAGTCTACAGCAATCAGCCCCAGCATTTT,TRBD1,TRBV19,NA,TRBJ1-5
CASHGGGMNTEAFF,TGTGCCAGCCACGGGGGGGGCATGAACACTGAAGCTTTCTTT,NA,TRBV7-9,NA,TRBJ1-1
CASSYPGQGAMVGELFF,TGTGCCAGTAGTTACCCGGGACAGGGGGCGATGGTCGGGGAGCTGTTTTTT,TRBD1,TRBV19,NA,TRBJ2-2
CASSRGFTEAFF,TGTGCCAGCAGCCGGGGGTTCACTGAAGCTTTCTTT,NA,TRBV5-8,few,TRBJ1-1
CASSLGASGSTDTQYF,TGCGCCAGCAGCTTGGGGGCTAGCGGAAGCACAGATACGCAGTATTTT,TRBD2,TRBV5-1,NA,TRBJ2-3
CASREPDIGGYTF,TGTGCCAGCAGAGAACCTGATATCGGTGGCTACACCTTC,NA,TRBV6-5,NA,TRBJ1-2
CASSEERGGPDTQYF,TGTGCCAGCAGTGAAGAGCGGGGGGGCCCAGATACGCAGTATTTT,TRBD2,TRBV6-4,NA,TRBJ2-3
CASSLPATGNYEQYF,TGTGCCAGCAGTCTGCCCGCGACAGGGAACTACGAGCAGTACTTC,TRBD1,TRBV28,few,TRBJ2-7